This TCR beta chain emerged from a study of T cell responses to AZD1222 COVID-19 vaccine. Study-level points and caveats: In the spike-specific TCR repertoire, nearly half reportedly target unmutated variant regions. Spike-specific TCR breadth rose after two AZD1222 doses, and depth rose as well. Donors were largely white British and mainly female; clonal diversity was possibly underestimated.

From germline, CDR1 is LNHDA and CDR2 SQIVND (reference sequence). Trimming removed 6 bases at V and 5 bases at J, with 16 bases between. This CDR3 contains 14 residues. This clone was detected only once. Its specificity is unknown. Using immunoSEQ multiplex PCR, the repertoire was profiled, and TCRdb retains in-frame clones only, with some absent. The repertoire consists of about 150,000 clones, with 80% to 95% occurring once and the leading ten covering under 4%. The receptor was derived from an adult who received the AZD1222 COVID-19 vaccine. The sample consisted of peripheral blood, taken 28 days after the second AZD1222 dose. The chain uses TRBV19 and TRBJ2-5, with a possible D match to TRBD1 (6 bases). CDR3 bases: TGTGCCAGTAGCACAGGGATGTTAACGGAGACCCAGTACTTC. Encoded protein: CASSTGMLTETQYF.